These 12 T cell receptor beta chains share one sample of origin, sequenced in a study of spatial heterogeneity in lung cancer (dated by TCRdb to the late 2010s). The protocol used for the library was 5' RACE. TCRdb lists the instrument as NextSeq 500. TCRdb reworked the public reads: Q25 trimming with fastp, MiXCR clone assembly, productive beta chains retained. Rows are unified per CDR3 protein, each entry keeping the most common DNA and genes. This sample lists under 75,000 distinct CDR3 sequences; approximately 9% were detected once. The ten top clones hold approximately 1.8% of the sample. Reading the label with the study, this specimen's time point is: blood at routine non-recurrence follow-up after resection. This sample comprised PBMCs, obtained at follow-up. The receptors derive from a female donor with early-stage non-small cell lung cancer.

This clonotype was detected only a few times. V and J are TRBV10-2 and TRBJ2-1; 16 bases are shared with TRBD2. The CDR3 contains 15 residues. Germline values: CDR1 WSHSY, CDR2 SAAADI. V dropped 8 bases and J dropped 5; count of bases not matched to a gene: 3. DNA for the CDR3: TGCGCCAGCTCGGGACTAGCGGGAGGGAACAATGAGCAGTTCTTC. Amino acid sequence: CASSGLAGGNNEQFF.

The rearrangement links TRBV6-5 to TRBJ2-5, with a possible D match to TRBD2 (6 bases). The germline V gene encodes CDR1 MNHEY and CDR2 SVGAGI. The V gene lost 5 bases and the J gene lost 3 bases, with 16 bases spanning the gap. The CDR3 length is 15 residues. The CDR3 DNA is TGTGCCAGCAGTCGCGGGACTCTATCCAAAGAGACCCAGTACTTC. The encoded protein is CASSRGTLSKETQYF.

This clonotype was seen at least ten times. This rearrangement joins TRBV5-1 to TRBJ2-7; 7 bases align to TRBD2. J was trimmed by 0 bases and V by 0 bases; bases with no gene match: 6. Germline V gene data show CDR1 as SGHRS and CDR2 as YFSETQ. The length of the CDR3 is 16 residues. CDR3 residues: CASSLASGGTSYEQYF. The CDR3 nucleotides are TGCGCCAGCAGCTTGGCCTCCGGGGGGACCTCCTACGAGCAGTACTTC.

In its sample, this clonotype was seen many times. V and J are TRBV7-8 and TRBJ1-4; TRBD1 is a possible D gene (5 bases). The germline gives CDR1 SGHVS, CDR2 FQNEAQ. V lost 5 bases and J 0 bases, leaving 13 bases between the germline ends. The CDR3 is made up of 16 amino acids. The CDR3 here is CASSRGTAATNEKLFF. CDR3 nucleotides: TGTGCCAGCAGCAGAGGGACCGCTGCAACTAATGAAAAACTGTTTTTT.

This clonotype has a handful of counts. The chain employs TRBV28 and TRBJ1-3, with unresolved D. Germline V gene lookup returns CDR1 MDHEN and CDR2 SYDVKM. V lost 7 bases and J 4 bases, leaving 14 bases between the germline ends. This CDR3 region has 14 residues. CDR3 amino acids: CASIDGLVGNTIYF. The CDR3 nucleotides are TGTGCCAGCATTGACGGGCTGGTAGGAAACACCATATATTTT.

The CDR3 DNA follows: TGTGCCAGCAGCCCTGGGACTAGCGGGGACACCTACGAGCAGTACTTC. It yields the protein CASSPGTSGDTYEQYF. The V gene is TRBV9, the J gene TRBJ2-7, with TRBD2 matching 13 bases. Germline assignment: CDR1 SGDLS and CDR2 YYNGEE. This CDR3 is 16 amino acids long. J was trimmed by 2 bases and V by 4 bases; bases with no gene match: 6.

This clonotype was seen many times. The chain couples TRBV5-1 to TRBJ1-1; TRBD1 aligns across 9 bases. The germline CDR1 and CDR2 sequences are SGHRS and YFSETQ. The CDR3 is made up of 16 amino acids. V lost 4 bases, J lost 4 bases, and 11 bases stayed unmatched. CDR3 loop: CASSQRQGGASTEAFF. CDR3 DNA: TGCGCCAGCAGCCAAAGACAGGGGGGTGCGAGCACTGAAGCTTTCTTT.

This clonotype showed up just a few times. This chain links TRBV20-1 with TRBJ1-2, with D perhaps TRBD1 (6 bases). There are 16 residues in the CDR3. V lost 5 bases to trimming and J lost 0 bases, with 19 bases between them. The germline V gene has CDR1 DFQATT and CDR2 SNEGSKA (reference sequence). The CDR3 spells CSAPPWDTQANYGYTF. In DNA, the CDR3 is TGCAGTGCTCCCCCCTGGGACACTCAAGCTAACTATGGCTACACCTTC.

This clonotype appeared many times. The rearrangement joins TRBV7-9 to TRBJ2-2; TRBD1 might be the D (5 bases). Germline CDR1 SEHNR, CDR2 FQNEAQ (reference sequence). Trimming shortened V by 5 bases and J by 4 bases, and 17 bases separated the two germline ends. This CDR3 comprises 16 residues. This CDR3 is CASSPLAGLGTGELFF. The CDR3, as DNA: TGTGCCAGCAGCCCCCTCGCAGGGTTGGGCACCGGGGAGCTGTTTTTT.

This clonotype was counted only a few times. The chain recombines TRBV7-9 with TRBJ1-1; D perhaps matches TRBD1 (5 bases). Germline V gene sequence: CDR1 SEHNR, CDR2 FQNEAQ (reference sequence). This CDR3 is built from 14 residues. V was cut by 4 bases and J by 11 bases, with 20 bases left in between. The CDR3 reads CASSSERKGKGAFF. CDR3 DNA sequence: TGTGCCAGCAGCTCTGAAAGAAAGGGGAAGGGGGCTTTCTTT.

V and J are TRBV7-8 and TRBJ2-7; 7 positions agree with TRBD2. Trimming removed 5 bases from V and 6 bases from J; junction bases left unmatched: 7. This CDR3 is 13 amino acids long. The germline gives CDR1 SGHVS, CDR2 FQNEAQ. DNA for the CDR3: TGTGCCAGCAGCGCTCGACTAGCCCGCGAGCAGTACTTC. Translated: CASSARLAREQYF.

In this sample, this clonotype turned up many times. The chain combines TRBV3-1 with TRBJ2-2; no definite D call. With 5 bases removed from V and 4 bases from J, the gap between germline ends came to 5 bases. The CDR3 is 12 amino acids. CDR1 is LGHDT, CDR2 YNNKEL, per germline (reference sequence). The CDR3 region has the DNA TGTGCCAGCAGCGGGGTCACCGGGGAGCTGTTTTTT. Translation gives CASSGVTGELFF.